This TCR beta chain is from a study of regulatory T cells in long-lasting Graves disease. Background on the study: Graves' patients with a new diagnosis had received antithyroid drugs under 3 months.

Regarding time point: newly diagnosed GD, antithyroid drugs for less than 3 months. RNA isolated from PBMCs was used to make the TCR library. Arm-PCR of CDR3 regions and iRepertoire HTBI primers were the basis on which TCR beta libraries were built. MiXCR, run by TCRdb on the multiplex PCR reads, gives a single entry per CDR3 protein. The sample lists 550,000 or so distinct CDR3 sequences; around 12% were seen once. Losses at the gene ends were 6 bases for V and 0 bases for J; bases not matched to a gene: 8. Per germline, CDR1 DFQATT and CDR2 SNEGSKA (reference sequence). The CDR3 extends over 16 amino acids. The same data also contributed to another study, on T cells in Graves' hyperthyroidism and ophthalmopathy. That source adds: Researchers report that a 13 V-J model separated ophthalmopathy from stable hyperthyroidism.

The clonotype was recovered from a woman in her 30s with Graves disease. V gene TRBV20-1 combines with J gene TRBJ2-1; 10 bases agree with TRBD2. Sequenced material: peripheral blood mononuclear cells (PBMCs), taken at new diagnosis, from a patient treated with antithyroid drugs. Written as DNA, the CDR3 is TGCAGTGCGAGCGGGAGGGCTAAAATCTCCTACAATGAGCAGTTCTTC. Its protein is CSASGRAKISYNEQFF.